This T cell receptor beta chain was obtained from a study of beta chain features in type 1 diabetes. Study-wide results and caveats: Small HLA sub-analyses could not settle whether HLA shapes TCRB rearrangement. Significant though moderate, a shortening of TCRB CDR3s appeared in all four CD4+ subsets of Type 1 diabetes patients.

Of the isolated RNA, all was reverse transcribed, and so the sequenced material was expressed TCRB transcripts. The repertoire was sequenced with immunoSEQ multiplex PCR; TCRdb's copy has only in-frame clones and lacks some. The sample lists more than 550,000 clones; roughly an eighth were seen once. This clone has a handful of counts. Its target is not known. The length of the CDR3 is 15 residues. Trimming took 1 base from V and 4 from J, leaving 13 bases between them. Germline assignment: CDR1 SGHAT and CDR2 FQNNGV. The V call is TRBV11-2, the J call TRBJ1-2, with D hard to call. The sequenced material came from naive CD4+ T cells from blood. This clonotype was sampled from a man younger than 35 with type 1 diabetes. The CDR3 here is CASSLAPQLSYGYTF. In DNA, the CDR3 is TGTGCCAGCAGCTTAGCGCCACAGCTAAGCTATGGCTACACCTTC.